Listed here are 28 T cell receptor beta chains from one sample, sequenced in a study of OX40 agonist ivuxolimab in advanced cancers. Sequencing was performed with immunoSEQ multiplex PCR; in TCRdb, only in-frame clones are kept and a portion is missing. Of about 72,000 clones in the sample, around 87% were seen once. Sequences were derived from CD4+ or CD8+ T cells sorted from blood, sampled in a trial of the OX40 agonist ivuxolimab. These receptors came from an adult with an advanced solid tumor such as melanoma, head and neck, liver or kidney cancer.

The chain recombines TRBV19 with TRBJ1-1; TRBD1 is a possible D gene (6 bases). Per germline, CDR1 LNHDA and CDR2 SQIVND (reference sequence). CDR3 length equals 18 residues. The V end was cut by 1 base, the J end by 0 bases, with 18 bases between. Written as DNA, the CDR3 is TGTGCCAGTAGTATAGTCGGACAGATGGGAGCCATGAACACTGAAGCTTTCTTT. Its protein is CASSIVGQMGAMNTEAFF.

The chain couples TRBV5-1 to TRBJ2-5; tentatively, D is TRBD1 (6 bases). The germline V gene has CDR1 SGHRS and CDR2 YFSETQ. CDR3 size: 13 residues. Trimming removed 0 bases from V and 8 bases from J, with 11 bases in between. CDR3 loop: CASSLEAGDTQYF. In nucleotides, the CDR3 is TGCGCCAGCAGCTTGGAGGCAGGGGACACCCAGTACTTC.

There are a few counts of this clone. The genes are TRBV28 and TRBJ1-2; 7 bases are shared with TRBD1. J gave up 9 bases and V 8 bases, and 6 bases lay outside the gene matches. The CDR3 runs 11 residues. Germline assignment: CDR1 MDHEN and CDR2 SYDVKM. CDR3 coding DNA: TGTGCCAGCGGAGACAGGGCGAGCTACACCTTC. Its translation: CASGDRASYTF.

This chain uses TRBV2 with TRBJ2-1; 13 bases line up with TRBD2. J gave up 6 bases and V 10 bases, and 3 bases lay outside the gene matches. The CDR3 totals 13 residues. Germline CDR1 is SNHLY and CDR2 is FYNNEI. CDR3 residues: CAKRTSGGNEQFF. CDR3 DNA sequence: TGTGCCAAAAGGACTAGCGGGGGCAATGAGCAGTTCTTC.

V is TRBV5-4 and J is TRBJ1-1; D perhaps matches TRBD1 (5 bases). Germline V gene data show CDR1 as SGHNT and CDR2 as YYREEE (reference sequence). Trimming removed 4 bases from V and 8 bases from J, with 21 bases in between. This CDR3 spans 15 amino acids. The CDR3 reads CASSPPRSGRGEAFF. DNA of the CDR3: TGTGCCAGCAGCCCCCCACGGTCAGGGCGGGGGGAAGCTTTCTTT.

The rearrangement links TRBV11-3 to TRBJ2-3; 14 bases are a match to TRBD2. The CDR3 is made up of 16 amino acids. Trimming removed 5 bases from V and 5 bases from J; junction bases left unmatched: 6. The germline gives CDR1 SGHNT, CDR2 YENEEA. CDR3 amino acids: CASSRGLAGGKDTQYF. The CDR3 DNA reads as TGTGCCAGCAGCCGAGGACTAGCGGGAGGTAAAGATACGCAGTATTTT.

This chain links TRBV23-1 with TRBJ2-7, with TRBD1 identical over 7 bases. TRBV23-1 carries the ORF label, with uncertain function. The CDR3 consists of 17 residues. The junction had 14 bases not matched to a gene; V was cut back by 2 bases and J by 4 bases. CDR3: CASSQPNRQGMAYEQYF. CDR3 coding DNA: TGCGCCAGCAGTCAACCGAATAGACAGGGCATGGCGTACGAGCAGTACTTC.

The rearrangement joins TRBV28 to TRBJ2-3; TRBD2 matches 14 bases. This CDR3 region has 20 residues. Germline values: CDR1 MDHEN, CDR2 SYDVKM. Unmatched junction bases numbered 12, after V lost 2 bases and J lost 2 bases. CDR3 nucleotides: TGTGCCAGCAGTTTACCGGGACTAGCGGGGGACGGGATCTCCACAGATACGCAGTATTTT. This gives the protein CASSLPGLAGDGISTDTQYF.

This chain uses TRBV30 with TRBJ2-7; no firm D call. V lost 2 bases and J 0 bases, leaving 8 bases between the germline ends. Germline V gene sequence: CDR1 GTSNPN, CDR2 SVGIG (reference sequence). This CDR3 has 13 amino acids. The CDR3 region has the DNA TGTGCCTGGAGTCGAGGAAGCTCCTACGAGCAGTACTTC. This codes for CAWSRGSSYEQYF.

This chain joins TRBV6-1 and TRBJ1-2; D is unclear. Germline CDR1 reads MNHNS; CDR2 reads SASEGT. The CDR3 consists of 12 residues. With 3 bases removed from V and 1 base from J, the gap between germline ends came to 3 bases. CDR3 bases: TGTGCCAGCAGTGAGAGTAACTATGGCTACACCTTC. It encodes CASSESNYGYTF.

This clone was seen just once. The chain couples TRBV9 to TRBJ2-1, with D unresolved. The CDR3 runs 15 residues. Germline loops: CDR1 SGDLS, CDR2 YYNGEE. Trimming cost V 0 bases and J 3 bases, with 10 bases left between them. Here the CDR3 DNA reads TGTGCCAGCAGCGTAGTTGCGAAGGACTACAATGAGCAGTTCTTC. Translating gives CASSVVAKDYNEQFF.

This clone came up once. The chain employs TRBV27 and TRBJ2-1; weak D call: TRBD2 (7 bases). The CDR3 extends over 17 amino acids. V gave up 0 bases and J gave up 4 bases, with 16 bases separating them. Germline-derived CDR1 and CDR2 are MNHEY and SMNVEV (reference sequence). CDR3 amino acids: CASSLSVTGGLYNEQFF. CDR3 sequence (DNA): TGTGCCAGCAGTTTATCTGTGACGGGGGGCCTATACAATGAGCAGTTCTTC.

The gene calls are TRBV27 and TRBJ2-2, with D maybe TRBD2 (6 bases). V was pared by 10 bases and J by 1 base, with 13 bases between. Germline V gene lookup returns CDR1 MNHEY and CDR2 SMNVEV (reference sequence). The CDR3 has 14 residues. The CDR3 region is CATRWGENTGELFF. Here the CDR3 DNA reads TGTGCCACCCGATGGGGGGAGAACACCGGGGAGCTGTTTTTT.

V usage is TRBV19 and J usage is TRBJ1-4, with D possibly matching TRBD1 (6 bases). The germline V gene has CDR1 LNHDA and CDR2 SQIVND (reference sequence). The CDR3 consists of 16 residues. Trimming shortened V by 3 bases and J by 5 bases, and 16 bases separated the two germline ends. The CDR3 DNA reads as TGTGCCAGTAGTATCCCCAGGACAGAGAGGAATGAAAAACTGTTTTTT. It is translated as CASSIPRTERNEKLFF.

The CDR3 nucleotides are TGTGCCTGGAGTACGGGACAGGGGTCACACACAGATACGCAGTATTTT. Amino acids: CAWSTGQGSHTDTQYF. The V call is TRBV30, the J call TRBJ2-3; TRBD1 matches at 10 bases. There are 16 residues in the CDR3. V dropped 2 bases and J dropped 2; count of bases not matched to a gene: 7. The germline gives CDR1 GTSNPN, CDR2 SVGIG (reference sequence).

This chain joins TRBV5-1 and TRBJ2-5; unclear D gene. This CDR3 is 14 amino acids long. Germline V gene data show CDR1 as SGHRS and CDR2 as YFSETQ. Trimming cost V 4 bases and J 3 bases, with 13 bases left between them. The CDR3: CASSRDSGKETQYF. CDR3 sequence (DNA): TGCGCCAGCAGCCGCGACTCGGGCAAAGAGACCCAGTACTTC.

The chain joins TRBV2 to TRBJ1-2; D not certain. The germline V and J ends were trimmed by 3 bases and 2 bases, with 7 bases remaining between them. The CDR3 is 13 residues long. Germline V gene lookup returns CDR1 SNHLY and CDR2 FYNNEI. CDR3 nucleotides: TGTGCCAGCAGTGACGACGGCAACTATGGCTACACCTTC. Protein sequence: CASSDDGNYGYTF.

This clone was detected only once. V usage is TRBV5-4 and J usage is TRBJ2-5; 12 nucleotides agree with TRBD2. The CDR3 spans 15 residues. In germline, CDR1 is SGHNT, CDR2 YYREEE (reference sequence). Trimming took 0 bases from V and 7 from J; bases not matched to a gene: 4. CDR3 region: CASSLDELAGGTQYF. Here the CDR3 DNA reads TGTGCCAGCAGCTTGGATGAACTAGCGGGAGGGACCCAGTACTTC. Full variable domain (outside the CDR3, taken from reference TRBV5-4 and TRBJ2-5): ETGVTQSPTHLIKTRGQQVTLRCSSQSGHNTVSWYQQALGQGPQFIFQYYREEENGRGNFPPRFSGLQFPNYSSELNVNALELDDSALYLCASSLDELAGGTQYFGPGTRLLVL.

Points on this clone: The same CDR3 arises from other DNA sequences in this sample as well. The rearrangement links TRBV9 to TRBJ1-3; possible D gene TRBD1, 5 bases. Germline assignment: CDR1 SGDLS and CDR2 YYNGEE. The V end lost 4 bases, the J end lost 4 bases, and 9 bases lay between the germline ends. The CDR3 has 13 residues. The CDR3 sequence: CASSLGDGNTIYF. CDR3 DNA: TGTGCCAGCAGCCTGGGGGACGGAAACACCATATATTTT.

J is TRBJ2-2 and V is TRBV7-3, with D possibly called TRBD1 or TRBD2 (5 bases each). CDR1 and CDR2 from the germline V gene are SGHTA and FQGTGA. The CDR3 has 13 residues. V shed 4 bases and J shed 15 bases, with 18 bases lying between them. For the CDR3, the DNA is TGTGCCAGCAGCTCCTTTGGGACGGGAAGGTTGTTTTTT. Translating gives CASSSFGTGRLFF.

The chain couples TRBV5-1 to TRBJ2-5; 8 nucleotides line up with TRBD2. The V segment lost 6 bases and the J segment 2 bases; nucleotides outside the gene matches: 12. Germline-derived CDR1 and CDR2 are SGHRS and YFSETQ. CDR3 length: 16 amino acids. CDR3 bases: TGCGCCAGCACTCCACCCAGCGGGAGTCGACAAGAGACCCAGTACTTC. It codes for CASTPPSGSRQETQYF.

This clone is termed large. The sample contains more than one DNA sequence encoding this CDR3. V usage is TRBV2 and J usage is TRBJ2-7; 8 bases are a match to TRBD2. CDR1 is SNHLY and CDR2 is FYNNEI in the germline V gene. The CDR3 totals 15 residues. V trimming: 0 bases; J trimming: 3 bases; junction bases outside the gene matches: 4. The CDR3 DNA reads TGTGCCAGCAGTGAAGCGGGTGCGGGAGGCTACGAGCAGTACTTC. This gives the protein CASSEAGAGGYEQYF.

The chain couples TRBV7-8 to TRBJ2-6; tentative D call: TRBD2 (6 bases). Germline-derived CDR1 and CDR2 are SGHVS and FQNEAQ. The CDR3 is made up of 16 amino acids. V gave up 5 bases and J gave up 1 base, with 12 bases separating them. The CDR3 region has the DNA TGTGCCAGCAGCCCGAGAAGCGGGTCTGGGGCCAACGTCCTGACTTTC. Translated: CASSPRSGSGANVLTF. The full variable domain, rest sourced from reference TRBV7-8 and TRBJ2-6, is GAGVSQSPRYKVAKRGQDVALRCDPISGHVSLFWYQQALGQGPEFLTYFQNEAQLDKSGLPSDRFFAERPEGSVSTLKIQRTQQEDSAVYLCASSPRSGSGANVLTFGAGSRLTVL.

The gene calls are TRBV19 and TRBJ1-3, with D unresolved. V shed 0 bases and J shed 4 bases, with 16 bases lying between them. CDR1 and CDR2 (germline): LNHDA, SQIVND (reference sequence). There are 17 residues in the CDR3. DNA for the CDR3: TGTGCCAGTAGTATAGATGGCGGGGTCTCTACCGGAAACACCATATATTTT. Protein sequence: CASSIDGGVSTGNTIYF.

The genes are TRBV15 and TRBJ1-1; D possibly corresponds to TRBD1 (5 bases). Trimming took 7 bases from V and 3 from J, leaving 15 bases between them. The length of the CDR3 is 14 residues. Germline-derived CDR1 and CDR2 are LNHNV and YYDKDF (reference sequence). The CDR3 coding sequence is TGTGCCACCACCTTAGAACGGGGGGACACTGAAGCTTTCTTT. Encoded protein: CATTLERGDTEAFF.

The chain uses TRBV10-3 and TRBJ1-5; D gene unclear. Germline CDR1 ENHRY, CDR2 SYGVKD. There are 15 residues in the CDR3. Deletions cut 0 bases from V and 2 bases from J, with 8 bases between. The CDR3 DNA sequence: TGTGCCATCAGTGAGTCGAGGGTAGGCAATCAGCCCCAGCATTTT. Residues: CAISESRVGNQPQHF.

This CDR3 is CASSFQSDTEAFF. CDR3 nucleotides: TGTGCCAGCAGCTTTCAAAGTGACACTGAAGCTTTCTTT. The rearrangement joins TRBV7-3 to TRBJ1-1; no clear D. CDR3 size: 13 residues. Germline V gene lookup returns CDR1 SGHTA and CDR2 FQGTGA. V was pared by 3 bases and J by 3 bases, with 8 bases between. Together with reference TRBV7-3 and TRBJ1-1, the CDR3 gives the full variable domain: GAGVSQTPSNKVTEKGKYVELRCDPISGHTALYWYRQSLGQGPEFLIYFQGTGAADDSGLPNDRFFAVRPEGSVSTLKIQRTERGDSAVYLCASSFQSDTEAFFGQGTRLTVV.

The genes are TRBV5-6 and TRBJ2-2, with D perhaps assigned TRBD1 or TRBD2 (5 bases each). The CDR3 covers 15 residues. CDR1 is SGHDT, CDR2 YYEEEE, per germline. The V gene lost 1 base and the J gene lost 7 bases, with 14 bases spanning the gap. The CDR3 coding sequence is TGTGCCAGCAGCTTGTTGTCCGGGACGGGCGGGGAGCTGTTTTTT. As protein: CASSLLSGTGGELFF.